This record looks at one TCR beta chain sequence and its context. The target antigen is unknown. This specimen comes from a study of cytomegalovirus exposure and HLA in healthy donors. Per the germline V gene, CDR1 is SGHAT and CDR2 is FQNNGV. V shed 4 bases, J shed 6 bases, and the junction held 3 bases outside the gene matches. CDR3 length: 13 amino acids. General study results and limits: Researchers reported from a later analysis that most CMV-associated TCR beta chains appeared HLA-restricted. Rarity characterized most TCR sequences, yet some public TCRs appeared in many donors.

The PCR ran on 60 Vbeta and 13 Jbeta primers. The assay was immunoSEQ multiplex PCR, and TCRdb's table has in-frame clones only and misses some. The sample is made up of 150,000 to 200,000 clones, and the top ten hold about 2.2% of it. The chain is built from TRBV11-2 and TRBJ1-5; 7 bases are a match to TRBD1. The sequence was collected from a man aged 25-40 years in good health and CMV-seronegative. Sequencing used PBMCs. The CDR3 DNA reads TGTGCCAGCAGCTCCCAGGGGGGTCAGCCCCAGCATTTT. Its protein product is CASSSQGGQPQHF.